This T cell receptor (beta chain) was recovered during a study of OX40 agonist ivuxolimab in advanced cancers. Study information: The study treated patients with ivuxolimab, an agonistic anti-OX40 (CD134) antibody. Males comprised 82.7% of the group, whose mean age was around 62 years (range roughly 20 to 85). Whole-study findings and limits: Mean expanded clone counts were higher in CD8+ than CD4+ T cells.

Clones were sequenced by immunoSEQ multiplex PCR, and TCRdb holds only the in-frame ones, with some missing. The sample holds some 80,000 clones; over 75% are singletons and the top ten take 0.65% to 0.8%. The CDR3 runs to 15 residues. Germline CDR1 MDHEN, CDR2 SYDVKM. Trimming shortened V by 4 bases and J by 7 bases, and 20 bases separated the two germline ends. Of note for this clone: Its matching antigen is unknown.

This specimen was CD4+ or CD8+ T cells sorted from blood, taken in a trial of the OX40 agonist ivuxolimab. The chain joins TRBV28 to TRBJ2-7; no firm D call. This TCR came from an adult with an advanced solid tumor such as melanoma, head and neck, liver or kidney cancer. The CDR3 protein is CASSSLKSPSLEQYF. CDR3 DNA sequence: TGTGCCAGCAGTTCCCTCAAATCCCCTTCTTTGGAGCAGTACTTC.